Listed here are 3 T cell receptor beta chains from one sample, sequenced in a study of T cell responses to AZD1222 COVID-19 vaccine. Assay used: immunoSEQ multiplex PCR; TCRdb lists only in-frame clones, some missing. The sample holds 95,000 to 110,000 clones, about 93% seen once. Material: peripheral blood, obtained on day 0 of AZD1222 vaccination. These receptors came from an adult in good health.

The rearrangement uses TRBV25-1 and TRBJ2-5, with 11 bases lining up with TRBD2. The germline V gene has CDR1 MGHDK and CDR2 SYGVNS. Trimming at V came to 6 bases and at J to 2 bases, leaving 5 bases not matched to a gene. This CDR3 contains 15 residues. In DNA form, the CDR3 reads TGTGCCAGCAGCCTCCGGACTAGCGGGCAAGAGACCCAGTACTTC. This codes for CASSLRTSGQETQYF.

The count of this clone is one. The chain combines TRBV7-9 with TRBJ1-5; 7 bases are shared with TRBD1. Germline values: CDR1 SEHNR, CDR2 FQNEAQ (reference sequence). V lost 1 base to trimming and J lost 7 bases; unmatched junction nucleotides: 1. The CDR3 has 13 residues. CDR3 sequence reads: CASSLDRGQPQHF. CDR3 coding DNA: TGTGCCAGCAGCTTAGACAGGGGACAGCCCCAGCATTTT.

The rearrangement uses TRBV7-2 and TRBJ2-5, with D tentatively TRBD2 (6 bases). The CDR3 covers 15 residues. Germline V gives CDR1 SGHTA, CDR2 FQGNSA. Trimming removed 3 bases from V and 4 bases from J, with 15 bases in between. In nucleotides, the CDR3 is TGTGCCAGCAGCTTCTTCCGGGACTCCGGAGAGACCCAGTACTTC. It translates to CASSFFRDSGETQYF.